These T cell receptor beta chains were read from a single sample in a study of shared clonotypes between healthy human individuals. TCRdb's table, derived via immunoSEQ multiplex PCR, lists solely in-frame clones and lacks some. The profile shows more than 2,000,000 clones, 85% to 95% of them singletons. Specimen: naive CD4+ T cells sorted from blood. These receptors all come from a man aged 18 to 29 in good health. Both conserved end residues are part of each CDR3. Fields, in order: J gene, V gene, clone size, D gene, CDR3 protein, CDR3 DNA. The D gene is left open where the match is weak. The size of a clone is reported for some rows only, either as once, few or many, or as a class for expanded clones.

TRBJ2-3 TRBV6-4 NA NA CASSDRGMGDTQYF TGTGCCAGCAGTGACCGAGGGATGGGGGATACGCAGTATTTT
TRBJ2-5 TRBV7-7 NA NA CASSLAVTGETQYF TGTGCTAGCAGCTTAGCGGTTACCGGTGAGACCCAGTACTTC
TRBJ2-3 TRBV29-1 NA TRBD1 CSVEIGQGTDTQYF TGCAGCGTTGAAATAGGACAGGGCACAGATACGCAGTATTTT
TRBJ2-7 TRBV6-5 NA TRBD1 CASSQGQGASEQYF TGTGCCAGCAGCCAAGGACAGGGGGCGTCGGAGCAGTACTTC
TRBJ1-4 TRBV15 few NA CATSRNSNEKLFF TGTGCCACCAGCAGGAATTCAAATGAAAAACTGTTTTTT
TRBJ2-1 TRBV7-6 NA NA CASSSSGTVNNEQFF TGTGCCAGCAGCTCCTCCGGGACGGTGAACAATGAGCAGTTCTTC
TRBJ2-3 TRBV9 NA NA CASSVRIPSTDTQYF TGTGCCAGCAGCGTGCGTATACCTAGCACAGATACGCAGTATTTT
TRBJ2-1 TRBV6-1 NA TRBD1 CASSNIRTGHNEQFF TGTGCCAGCAGTAACATCAGGACAGGGCACAATGAGCAGTTCTTC
TRBJ1-2 TRBV7-2 NA NA CASSLAGLGTMHGYTF TGTGCCAGCAGCTTAGCGGGATTAGGGACAATGCATGGCTACACCTTC
TRBJ2-2 TRBV14 few NA CASSQGPGELFF TGTGCCAGCAGCCAAGGTCCCGGGGAGCTGTTTTTT
TRBJ1-3 TRBV6-5 once TRBD1 CASSDRGAAGNTIYF TGTGCCAGCAGCGACAGGGGGGCTGCTGGAAACACCATATATTTT
TRBJ2-7 TRBV19 NA NA CASSKEGTGDEQYF TGTGCCAGTAGTAAAGAGGGGACTGGGGACGAGCAGTACTTC
TRBJ2-7 TRBV5-1 NA NA CASSLGVLESGRNYEQYF TGCGCCAGCAGCTTGGGGGTCTTGGAGAGCGGGCGGAACTACGAGCAGTACTTC
TRBJ2-7 TRBV6-5 NA TRBD1 CASSKGQAPYEQYF TGTGCCAGCAGCAAGGGACAGGCACCCTACGAGCAGTACTTC
TRBJ2-7 TRBV29-1 NA NA CSVEDTGFYEQYF TGCAGCGTTGAAGATACAGGGTTCTACGAGCAGTACTTC
TRBJ1-5 TRBV6-6 NA NA CAVNRGGGNQPQHF TGTGCCGTGAATAGGGGCGGGGGCAATCAGCCCCAGCATTTT
TRBJ2-5 TRBV7-2 NA NA CASSLAKETQYF TGTGCCAGCAGCTTGGCAAAGGAGACCCAGTACTTC
TRBJ1-1 TRBV9 NA NA CASSVAEQGQGNTEAFF TGTGCCAGCAGCGTAGCTGAGCAGGGGCAGGGGAACACTGAAGCTTTCTTT
TRBJ2-7 TRBV27 NA TRBD2 CASSLPGLAGNEQYF TGTGCCAGCAGTTTACCGGGACTAGCGGGAAACGAGCAGTACTTC
TRBJ2-7 TRBV6-1 NA NA CASSGPEKFRTATYEQYF TGTGCCAGCAGTGGCCCCGAAAAATTTAGGACGGCAACCTACGAGCAGTACTTC
TRBJ1-2 TRBV6-5 NA NA CASTSGGTHYGYTF TGTGCCAGCACCTCGGGGGGGACCCACTATGGCTACACCTTC
TRBJ1-5 TRBV19 few NA CASSTRQGNQPQHF TGTGCCAGTAGTACCCGACAGGGCAATCAGCCCCAGCATTTT
TRBJ1-3 TRBV2 NA NA CASSPEVRQISGNTIYF TGTGCCAGCAGTCCAGAGGTGAGACAGATCTCTGGAAACACCATATATTTT
TRBJ2-1 TRBV7-6 NA TRBD2 CASSPVGDYTDEQFF TGTGCCAGCAGCCCAGTTGGGGACTATACCGATGAGCAGTTCTTC
TRBJ2-7 TRBV25-1 NA NA CASSEQGNEQYF TGTGCCAGCAGTGAACAGGGGAACGAGCAGTACTTC
TRBJ1-4 TRBV6-1 NA TRBD1 CASSEMGTGGLGLFF TGTGCCAGCAGTGAAATGGGGACAGGGGGATTGGGGCTGTTTTTT
TRBJ1-1 TRBV5-4 NA TRBD1 CASSLDRGNTEAFF TGTGCCAGCAGCTTGGACAGGGGGAACACTGAAGCTTTCTTT
TRBJ2-7 TRBV30 NA TRBD1 CAWSTTDRLFYEQYF TGTGCCTGGAGTACCACGGACAGGCTATTTTACGAGCAGTACTTC
TRBJ1-5 TRBV5-1 few NA CASSFGTSNQPQHF TGCGCCAGCAGCTTCGGGACTAGCAATCAGCCCCAGCATTTT
TRBJ2-1 TRBV5-4 NA TRBD1 CASSLGQGKYNEQFF TGTGCCAGCAGCTTGGGACAGGGGAAGTACAATGAGCAGTTCTTC
TRBJ1-2 TRBV10-3 NA NA CAISESGKTNYGYTF TGTGCCATCAGTGAGTCTGGGAAGACCAACTATGGCTACACCTTC
TRBJ1-2 TRBV18 NA NA CASSPVTEYGYTF TGTGCCAGCTCACCGGTGACAGAATATGGCTACACCTTC